This T cell receptor beta chain was recovered during a study of blood T cell repertoires in COVID-19. Looking at the study overall: The study drew acute and convalescent COVID-19 samples from the United States, Italy and Spain. Sources were T cells, B-cell-depleted T cells, or PBMCs; the material itself was cDNA or gDNA.

This CDR3 has 15 amino acids. CDR1 is LGHDT and CDR2 is YNNKEL in the germline V gene (reference sequence). J gave up 6 bases and V 5 bases, and 6 bases lay outside the gene matches. Source study methods: Reference gene primer amplification gave estimated nucleated cell counts. The data were produced by immunoSEQ multiplex PCR, yet TCRdb's version contains in-frame clones alone and is incomplete. That table furnishes V, J and clone size, whereas the DNA furnished D and trimming. The sample records under 300,000 clones, around 83% being singletons. The sequence derives from an elderly man with acute or convalescent COVID-19. The sample comprised peripheral blood. This chain connects TRBV3-1 (or the pseudogene TRBV3-2) to TRBJ1-4, with TRBD1 matching over 10 bases. The CDR3 DNA follows: TGTGCCAGCAGCGACAGGGGGCGCGGCGATGAAAAACTGTTTTTT. Its translation is CASSDRGRGDEKLFF.